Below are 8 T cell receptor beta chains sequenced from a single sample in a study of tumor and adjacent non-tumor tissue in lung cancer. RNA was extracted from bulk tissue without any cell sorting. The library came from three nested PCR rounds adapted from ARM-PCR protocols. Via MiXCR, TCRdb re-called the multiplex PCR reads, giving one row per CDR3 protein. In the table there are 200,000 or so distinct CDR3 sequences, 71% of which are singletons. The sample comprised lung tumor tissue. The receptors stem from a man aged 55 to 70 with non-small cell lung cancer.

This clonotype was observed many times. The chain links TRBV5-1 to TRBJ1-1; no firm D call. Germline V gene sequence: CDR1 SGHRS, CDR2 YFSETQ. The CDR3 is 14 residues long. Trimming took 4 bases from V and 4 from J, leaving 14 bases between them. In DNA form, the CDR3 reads TGCGCCAGCAGCGTGAGCATTGCGGGCACTGAAGCTTTCTTT. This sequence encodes CASSVSIAGTEAFF.

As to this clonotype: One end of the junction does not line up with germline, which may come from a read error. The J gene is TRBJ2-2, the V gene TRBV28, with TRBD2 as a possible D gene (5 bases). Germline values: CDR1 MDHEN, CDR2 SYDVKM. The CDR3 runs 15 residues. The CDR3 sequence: CASSLRSGYTGEMFF. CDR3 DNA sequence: TGTGCCAGCAGTTTGCGGAGCGGTTACACCGGGGAGATGTTTTTT.

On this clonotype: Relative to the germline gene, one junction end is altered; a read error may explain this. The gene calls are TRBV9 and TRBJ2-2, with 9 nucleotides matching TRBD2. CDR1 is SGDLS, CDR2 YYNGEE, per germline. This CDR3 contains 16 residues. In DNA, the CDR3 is TGTGCCTGCAGCTCCCGCCTAGCGGGATACACCGGGGAGCTGTTTTTT. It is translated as CACSSRLAGYTGELFF.

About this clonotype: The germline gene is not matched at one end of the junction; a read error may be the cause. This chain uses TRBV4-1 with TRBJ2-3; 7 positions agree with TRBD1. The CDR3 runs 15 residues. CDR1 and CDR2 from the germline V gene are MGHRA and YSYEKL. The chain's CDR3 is CTSTVGTAKSDTQYF. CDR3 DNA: TGCACCAGCACCGTTGGGACAGCCAAGTCAGATACGCAGTATTTT.

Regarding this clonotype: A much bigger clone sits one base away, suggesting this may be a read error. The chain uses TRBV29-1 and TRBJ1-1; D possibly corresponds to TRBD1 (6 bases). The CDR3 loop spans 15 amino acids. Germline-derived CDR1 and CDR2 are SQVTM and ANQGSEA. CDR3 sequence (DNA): TGCAGCGTTGCCCCGCGACAATACGGGGGCACTGAAGCTATCTTT. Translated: CSVAPRQYGGTEAIF.

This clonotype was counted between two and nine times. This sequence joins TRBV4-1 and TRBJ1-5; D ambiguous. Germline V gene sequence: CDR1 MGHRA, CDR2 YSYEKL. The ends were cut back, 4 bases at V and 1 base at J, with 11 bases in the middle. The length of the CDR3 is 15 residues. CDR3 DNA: TGCGCCAGCAGCCGAACCGCAGACAGCAATCAGCCCCAGCATTTT. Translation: CASSRTADSNQPQHF.

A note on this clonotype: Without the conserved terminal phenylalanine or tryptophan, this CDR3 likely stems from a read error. CDR3 sequence reads: CARSLGLVSNTDTQYS. In DNA form, the CDR3 reads TGCGCCAGGAGCTTGGGTTTAGTGAGTAACACAGATACGCAGTATTCT. The genes are TRBV5-1 and TRBJ2-3, with D unresolved. CDR1 and CDR2 from the germline V gene are SGHRS and YFSETQ. This CDR3 is 16 amino acids long.

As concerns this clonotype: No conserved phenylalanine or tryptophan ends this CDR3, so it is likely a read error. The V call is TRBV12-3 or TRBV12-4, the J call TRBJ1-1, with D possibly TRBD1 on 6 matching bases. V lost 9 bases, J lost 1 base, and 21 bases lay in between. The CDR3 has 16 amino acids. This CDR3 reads CASLLVTGSANTEAFI. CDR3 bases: TGTGCCAGTCTTTTGGTCACAGGGAGTGCGAACACTGAAGCTTTCATT.